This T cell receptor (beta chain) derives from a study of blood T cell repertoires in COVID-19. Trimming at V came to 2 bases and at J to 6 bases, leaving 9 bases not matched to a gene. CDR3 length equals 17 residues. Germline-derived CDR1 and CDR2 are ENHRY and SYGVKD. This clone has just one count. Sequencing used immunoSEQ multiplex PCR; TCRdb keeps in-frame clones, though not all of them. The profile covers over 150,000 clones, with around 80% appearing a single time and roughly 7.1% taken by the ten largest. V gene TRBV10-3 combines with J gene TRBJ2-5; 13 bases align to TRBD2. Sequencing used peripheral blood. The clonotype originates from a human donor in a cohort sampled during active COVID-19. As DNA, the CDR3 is TGTGCCATCAGTGAGGGGGGGACTAGCGGGGCCAGGCAGACCCAGTACTTC. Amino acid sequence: CAISEGGTSGARQTQYF.